Presented here are 3 T cell receptor beta chains from one specimen sequenced in a study of early T cells in non-severe SARS-CoV-2 infection. Using its own MiXCR run on the 5' RACE reads, TCRdb lists one record per CDR3 protein. The repertoire holds tens of thousands of distinct CDR3 sequences, with 9.5% to 13% as singletons. The sample was whole blood. The receptors derive from an adult who was a healthcare worker with PCR-confirmed SARS-CoV-2 infection or an uninfected control (not recorded which).

This clonotype was counted many times. The chain has TRBV20-1 and TRBJ1-2; perhaps TRBD1 as D (6 bases). Germline V lookup: CDR1 DFQATT, CDR2 SNEGSKA (reference sequence). The CDR3 spans 17 residues. V was clipped by 0 bases and J by 3 bases, with 20 bases between them. CDR3 in amino acids: CSARDRGRLRGDYGYTF. CDR3 in DNA: TGCAGTGCTAGAGATAGGGGACGCCTCAGGGGTGACTATGGCTACACCTTC.

This chain uses TRBV6-5 with TRBJ1-2; no clear D gene. CDR1 is MNHEY, CDR2 SVGAGI, per germline. Trimming pared 5 bases from V and 3 bases from J, leaving 16 bases between. CDR3 length: 15 amino acids. The CDR3 DNA is TGTGCCAGCAGTAACCCCGGGTCCTCGTACTATGGCTACACCTTC. This sequence encodes CASSNPGSSYYGYTF.

This clonotype was recorded many times. The chain links TRBV7-3 to TRBJ2-1; D perhaps matches TRBD2 (6 bases). The CDR3 totals 15 residues. CDR1 is SGHTA and CDR2 is FQGTGA in the germline V gene. Trimming stripped 5 bases from V and 2 bases from J, with 13 bases between. The CDR3 DNA follows: TGTGCCAGCAGCCCAGGACTACCACCCTACAATGAGCAGTTCTTC. Encoded protein: CASSPGLPPYNEQFF. The full variable domain, its missing parts supplied by reference TRBV7-3 and TRBJ2-1, is GAGVSQTPSNKVTEKGKYVELRCDPISGHTALYWYRQSLGQGPEFLIYFQGTGAADDSGLPNDRFFAVRPEGSVSTLKIQRTERGDSAVYLCASSPGLPPYNEQFFGPGTRLTVL.